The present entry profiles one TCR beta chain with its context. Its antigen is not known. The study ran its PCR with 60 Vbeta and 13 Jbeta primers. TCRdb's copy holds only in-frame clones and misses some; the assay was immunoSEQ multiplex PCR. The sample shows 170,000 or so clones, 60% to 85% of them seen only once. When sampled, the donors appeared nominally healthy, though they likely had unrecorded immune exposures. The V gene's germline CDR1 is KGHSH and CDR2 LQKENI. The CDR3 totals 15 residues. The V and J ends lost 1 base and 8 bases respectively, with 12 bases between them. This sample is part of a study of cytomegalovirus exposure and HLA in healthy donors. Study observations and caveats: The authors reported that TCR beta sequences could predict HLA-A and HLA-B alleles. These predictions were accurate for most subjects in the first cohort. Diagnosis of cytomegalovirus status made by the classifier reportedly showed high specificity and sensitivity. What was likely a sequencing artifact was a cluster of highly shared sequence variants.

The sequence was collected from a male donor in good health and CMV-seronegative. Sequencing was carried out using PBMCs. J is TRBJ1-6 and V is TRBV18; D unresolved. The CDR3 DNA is TGTGCCAGCTCACCACTTGTAGGGAGGGATTCACCCCTCCACTTT. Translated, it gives CASSPLVGRDSPLHF.